This TCR beta chain was captured in a study of blood T cell repertoires in COVID-19. Study-level information: Acute and convalescent COVID-19 samples came from the United States, Italy and Spain. The cDNA or gDNA used as material had been derived from T cells, B-cell-depleted T cells, or PBMCs.

J lost 4 bases, V lost 10 bases, and 9 bases had no gene match. Germline V CDR1 and CDR2: SGHTS, YDEGEE. The CDR3 totals 13 residues. Per the original methods: How many nucleated cells were present was estimated from reference gene primer amplification. Sequencing was performed with immunoSEQ multiplex PCR; in TCRdb, only in-frame clones are kept and a portion is missing. That table furnishes V, J and clone size, whereas the DNA furnished D and trimming. The repertoire includes 110,000 to 150,000 clones, over 75% of them detected once, and roughly 45% sits in the top ten. The TCR was taken from a human donor in a cohort sampled during active COVID-19. The rearrangement joins TRBV5-8 to TRBJ2-3; 7 positions match TRBD1. Sample: peripheral blood. The CDR3 region has the DNA TGTGCCCCCCGAGACAGGGCCGCAGATACGCAGTATTTT. The encoded protein is CAPRDRAADTQYF.